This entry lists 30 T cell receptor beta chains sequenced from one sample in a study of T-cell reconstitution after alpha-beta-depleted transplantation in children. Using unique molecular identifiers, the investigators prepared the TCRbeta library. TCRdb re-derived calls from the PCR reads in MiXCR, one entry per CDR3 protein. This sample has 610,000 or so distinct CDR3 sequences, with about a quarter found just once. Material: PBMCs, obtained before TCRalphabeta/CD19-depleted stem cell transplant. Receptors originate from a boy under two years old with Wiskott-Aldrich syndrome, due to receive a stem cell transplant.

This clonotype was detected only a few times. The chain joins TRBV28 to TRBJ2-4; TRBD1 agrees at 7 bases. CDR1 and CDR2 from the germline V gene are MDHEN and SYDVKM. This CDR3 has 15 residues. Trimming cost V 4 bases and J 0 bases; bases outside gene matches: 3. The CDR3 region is CASSSDRAAKNIQYF. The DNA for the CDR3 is TGTGCCAGCAGTTCCGACAGGGCAGCCAAAAACATTCAGTACTTC.

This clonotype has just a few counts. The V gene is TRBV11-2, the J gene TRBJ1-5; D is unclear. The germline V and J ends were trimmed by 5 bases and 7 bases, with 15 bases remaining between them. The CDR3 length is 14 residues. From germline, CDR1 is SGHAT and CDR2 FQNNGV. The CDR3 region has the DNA TGTGCCAGCAGCCCAACCAGCGGGAGGCAGCCCCAGCATTTT. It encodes CASSPTSGRQPQHF.

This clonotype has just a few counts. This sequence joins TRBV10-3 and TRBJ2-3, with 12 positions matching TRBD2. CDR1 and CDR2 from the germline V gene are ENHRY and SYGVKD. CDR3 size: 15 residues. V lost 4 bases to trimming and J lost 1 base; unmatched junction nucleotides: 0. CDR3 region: CAISGLAGGTDTQYF. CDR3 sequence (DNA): TGTGCCATCAGTGGACTAGCGGGAGGCACAGATACGCAGTATTTT.

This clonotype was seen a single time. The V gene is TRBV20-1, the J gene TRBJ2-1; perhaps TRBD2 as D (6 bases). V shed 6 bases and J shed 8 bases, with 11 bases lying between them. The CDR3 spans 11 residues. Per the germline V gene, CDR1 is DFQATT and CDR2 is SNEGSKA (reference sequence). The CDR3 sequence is CSASEGYEQFF. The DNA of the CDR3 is TGCAGTGCGTCGGAGGGGTATGAGCAGTTCTTC.

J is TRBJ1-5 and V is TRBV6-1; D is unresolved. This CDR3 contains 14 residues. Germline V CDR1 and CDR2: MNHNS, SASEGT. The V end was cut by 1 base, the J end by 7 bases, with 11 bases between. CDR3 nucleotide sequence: TGTGCCAGCAGTGAAGGTCCGGGAGTGCAGCCCCAGCATTTT. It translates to CASSEGPGVQPQHF.

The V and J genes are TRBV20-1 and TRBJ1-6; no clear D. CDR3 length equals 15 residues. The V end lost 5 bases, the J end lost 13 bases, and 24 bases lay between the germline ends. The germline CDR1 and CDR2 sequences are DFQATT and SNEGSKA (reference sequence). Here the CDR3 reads CSARGSTSSLRPLHF. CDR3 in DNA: TGCAGTGCTCGGGGTAGCACGTCAAGTCTTCGGCCCCTCCACTTT.

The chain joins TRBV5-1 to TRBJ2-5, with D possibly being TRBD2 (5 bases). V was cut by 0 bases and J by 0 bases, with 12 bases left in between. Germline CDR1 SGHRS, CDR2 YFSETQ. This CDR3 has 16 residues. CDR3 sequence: CASSLVGATYQETQYF. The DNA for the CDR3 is TGCGCCAGCAGCTTGGTGGGAGCCACGTACCAAGAGACCCAGTACTTC.

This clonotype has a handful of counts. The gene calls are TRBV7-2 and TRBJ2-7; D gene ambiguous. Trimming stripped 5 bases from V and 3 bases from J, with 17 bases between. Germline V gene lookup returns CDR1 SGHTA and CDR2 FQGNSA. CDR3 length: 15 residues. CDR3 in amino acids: CASSPTILPLYEQYF. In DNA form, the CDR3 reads TGTGCCAGCAGCCCTACCATCCTCCCCCTCTACGAGCAGTACTTC.

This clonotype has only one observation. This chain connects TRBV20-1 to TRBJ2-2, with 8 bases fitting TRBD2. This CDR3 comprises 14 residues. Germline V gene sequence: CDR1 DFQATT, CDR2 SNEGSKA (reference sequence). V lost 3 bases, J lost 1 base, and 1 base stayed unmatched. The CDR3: CSASGRENTGELFF. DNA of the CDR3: TGCAGTGCTAGCGGGAGGGAGAACACCGGGGAGCTGTTTTTT.

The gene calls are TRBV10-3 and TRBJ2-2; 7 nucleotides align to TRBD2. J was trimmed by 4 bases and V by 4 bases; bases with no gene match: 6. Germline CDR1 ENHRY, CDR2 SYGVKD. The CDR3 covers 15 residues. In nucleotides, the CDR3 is TGTGCCATCAGTGGCCTAGCGGCGGGCACCGGGGAGCTGTTTTTT. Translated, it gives CAISGLAAGTGELFF.

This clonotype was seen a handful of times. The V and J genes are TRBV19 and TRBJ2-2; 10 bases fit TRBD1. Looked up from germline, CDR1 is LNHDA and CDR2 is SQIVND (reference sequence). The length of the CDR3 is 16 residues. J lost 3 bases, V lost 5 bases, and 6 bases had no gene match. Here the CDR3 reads CASSLGTGADTGELFF. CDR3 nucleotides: TGTGCCAGTAGTTTAGGGACAGGGGCGGACACCGGGGAGCTGTTTTTT.

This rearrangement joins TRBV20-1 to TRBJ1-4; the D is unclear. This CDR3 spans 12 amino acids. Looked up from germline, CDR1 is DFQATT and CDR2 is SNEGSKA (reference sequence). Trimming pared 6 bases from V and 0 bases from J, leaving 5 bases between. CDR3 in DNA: TGCAGTGCCTTTGCAACTAATGAAAAACTGTTTTTT. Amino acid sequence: CSAFATNEKLFF.

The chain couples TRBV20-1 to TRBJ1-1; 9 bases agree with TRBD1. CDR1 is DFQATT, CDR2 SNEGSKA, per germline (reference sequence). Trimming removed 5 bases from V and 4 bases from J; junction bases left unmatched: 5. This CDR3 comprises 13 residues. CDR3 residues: CSAGQGWGTEAFF. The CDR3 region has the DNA TGCAGTGCTGGACAGGGGTGGGGCACTGAAGCTTTCTTT.

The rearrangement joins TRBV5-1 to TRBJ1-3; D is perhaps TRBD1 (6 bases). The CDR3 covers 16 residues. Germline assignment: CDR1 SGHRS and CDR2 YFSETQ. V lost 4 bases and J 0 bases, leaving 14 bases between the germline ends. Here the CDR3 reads CASSPIQGGSGNTIYF. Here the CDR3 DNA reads TGCGCCAGCAGCCCAATACAGGGTGGCTCTGGAAACACCATATATTTT.

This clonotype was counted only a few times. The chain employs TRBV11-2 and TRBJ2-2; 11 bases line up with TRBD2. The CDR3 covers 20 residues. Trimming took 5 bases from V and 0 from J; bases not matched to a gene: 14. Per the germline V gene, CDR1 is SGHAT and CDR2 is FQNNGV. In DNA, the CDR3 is TGTGCCAGCAGCCTGAGGCGTCTAGCGGGAGGCCAGGCGAACACCGGGGAGCTGTTTTTT. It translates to CASSLRRLAGGQANTGELFF.

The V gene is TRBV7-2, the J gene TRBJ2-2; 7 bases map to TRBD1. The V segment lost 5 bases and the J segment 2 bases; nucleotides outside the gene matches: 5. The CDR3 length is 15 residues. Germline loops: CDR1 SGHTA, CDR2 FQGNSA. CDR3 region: CASSLWTGNTGELFF. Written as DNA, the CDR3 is TGTGCCAGCAGCCTCTGGACAGGCAACACCGGGGAGCTGTTTTTT.

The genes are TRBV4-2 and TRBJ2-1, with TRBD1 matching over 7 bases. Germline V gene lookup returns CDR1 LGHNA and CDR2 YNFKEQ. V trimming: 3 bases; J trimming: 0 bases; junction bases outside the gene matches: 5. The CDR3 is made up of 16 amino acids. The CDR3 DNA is TGTGCCAGCAGCCAGCGGACAGGCCGCTCCTACAATGAGCAGTTCTTC. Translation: CASSQRTGRSYNEQFF.

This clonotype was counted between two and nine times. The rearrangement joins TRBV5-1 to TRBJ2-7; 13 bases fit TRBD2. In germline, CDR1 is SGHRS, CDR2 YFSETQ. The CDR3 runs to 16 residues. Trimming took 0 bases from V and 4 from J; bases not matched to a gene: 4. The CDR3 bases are TGCGCCAGCAGCTTGGAGACTAGCGGGAGGCCGTACGAGCAGTACTTC. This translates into CASSLETSGRPYEQYF.

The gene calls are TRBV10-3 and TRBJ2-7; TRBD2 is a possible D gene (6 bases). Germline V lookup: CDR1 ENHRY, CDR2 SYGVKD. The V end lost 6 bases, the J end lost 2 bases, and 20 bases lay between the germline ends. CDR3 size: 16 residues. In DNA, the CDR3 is TGTGCCATCAGCGACGCGGGGCGCTCCATAACCTACGAGCAGTACTTC. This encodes CAISDAGRSITYEQYF.

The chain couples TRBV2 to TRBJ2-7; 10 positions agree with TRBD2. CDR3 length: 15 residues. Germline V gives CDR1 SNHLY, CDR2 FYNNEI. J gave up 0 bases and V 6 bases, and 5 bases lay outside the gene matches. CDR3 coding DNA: TGTGCCAGCAGAGGACTAGCGGAAAGCTCCTACGAGCAGTACTTC. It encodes CASRGLAESSYEQYF. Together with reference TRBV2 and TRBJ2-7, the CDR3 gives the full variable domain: EPEVTQTPSHQVTQMGQEVILRCVPISNHLYFYWYRQILGQKVEFLVSFYNNEISEKSEIFDDQFSVERPDGSNFTLKIRSTKLEDSAMYFCASRGLAESSYEQYFGPGTRLTVT.

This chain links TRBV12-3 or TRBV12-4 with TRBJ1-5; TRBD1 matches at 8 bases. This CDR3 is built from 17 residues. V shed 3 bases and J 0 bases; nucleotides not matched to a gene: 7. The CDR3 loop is CASSFGTGDYSNQPQHF. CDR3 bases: TGTGCCAGCAGTTTCGGGACAGGCGACTATAGCAATCAGCCCCAGCATTTT.

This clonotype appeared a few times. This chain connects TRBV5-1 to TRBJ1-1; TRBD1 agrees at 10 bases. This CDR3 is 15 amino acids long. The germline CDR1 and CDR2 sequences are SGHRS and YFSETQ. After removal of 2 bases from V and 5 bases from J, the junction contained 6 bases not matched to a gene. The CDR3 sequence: CASSFGQGGWTEAFF. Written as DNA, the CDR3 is TGCGCCAGCAGCTTCGGACAGGGGGGATGGACTGAAGCTTTCTTT.

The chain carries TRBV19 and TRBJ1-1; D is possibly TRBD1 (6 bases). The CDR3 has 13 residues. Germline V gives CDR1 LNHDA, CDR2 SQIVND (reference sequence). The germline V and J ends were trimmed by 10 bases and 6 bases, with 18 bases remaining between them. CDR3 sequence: CATTTRGDAEAFF. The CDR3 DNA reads TGTGCCACTACGACCAGGGGCGACGCTGAAGCTTTCTTT.

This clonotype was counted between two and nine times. CDR3 DNA sequence: TGCAGTGCTCCCCGGAAAGAGTTTCCCCCTTACGAGCAGTACTTC. Residues: CSAPRKEFPPYEQYF. The J gene is TRBJ2-7, the V gene TRBV20-1; D not resolved. The CDR3 has 15 residues. Germline V gene sequence: CDR1 DFQATT, CDR2 SNEGSKA (reference sequence). V was trimmed by 5 bases and J by 4 bases, leaving 21 bases between them.

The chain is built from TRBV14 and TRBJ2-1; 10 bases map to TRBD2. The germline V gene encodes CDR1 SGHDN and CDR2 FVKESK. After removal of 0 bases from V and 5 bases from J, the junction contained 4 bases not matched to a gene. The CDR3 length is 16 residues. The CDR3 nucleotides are TGTGCCAGCAGCCAAGATGGCAGCGGGAGGGACAATGAGCAGTTCTTC. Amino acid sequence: CASSQDGSGRDNEQFF.

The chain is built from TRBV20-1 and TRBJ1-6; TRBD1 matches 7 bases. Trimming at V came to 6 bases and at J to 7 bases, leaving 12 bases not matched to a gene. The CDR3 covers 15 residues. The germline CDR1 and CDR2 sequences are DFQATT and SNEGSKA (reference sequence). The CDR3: CSAPSRQGGNSPLHF. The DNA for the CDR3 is TGCAGTGCGCCTAGCCGACAGGGAGGGAATTCACCCCTCCACTTT.

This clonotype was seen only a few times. CDR3 nucleotides: TGCGCCAGCAGCTTGAATTTTCGGGGTTTAGACTATGGCTACACCTTC. It yields the protein CASSLNFRGLDYGYTF. The chain carries TRBV5-1 and TRBJ1-2; no reliable D call. The CDR3 runs to 16 residues. Trimming left V 1 base short and J 3 bases short, with 16 bases between. Per the germline V gene, CDR1 is SGHRS and CDR2 is YFSETQ.

The CDR3: CASSVPTSYEQYF. The CDR3 DNA sequence: TGTGCCAGCAGCGTCCCTACTTCCTACGAGCAGTACTTC. The rearrangement links TRBV9 to TRBJ2-7; D gene uncertain. Germline V gene data show CDR1 as SGDLS and CDR2 as YYNGEE. V lost 2 bases to trimming and J lost 1 base, with 7 bases between them. The CDR3 extends over 13 amino acids. The full variable domain, with the rest looked up from reference TRBV9 and TRBJ2-7, is DSGVTQTPKHLITATGQRVTLRCSPRSGDLSVYWYQQSLDQGLQFLIQYYNGEERAKGNILERFSAQQFPDLHSELNLSSLELGDSALYFCASSVPTSYEQYFGPGTRLTVT.

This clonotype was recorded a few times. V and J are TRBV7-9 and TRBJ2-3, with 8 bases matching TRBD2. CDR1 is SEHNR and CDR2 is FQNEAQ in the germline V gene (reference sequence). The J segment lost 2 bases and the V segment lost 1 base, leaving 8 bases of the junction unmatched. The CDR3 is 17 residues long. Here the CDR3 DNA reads TGTGCCAGCAGCTTAGATCATCTAGCGGGTCCCACAGATACGCAGTATTTT. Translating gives CASSLDHLAGPTDTQYF.

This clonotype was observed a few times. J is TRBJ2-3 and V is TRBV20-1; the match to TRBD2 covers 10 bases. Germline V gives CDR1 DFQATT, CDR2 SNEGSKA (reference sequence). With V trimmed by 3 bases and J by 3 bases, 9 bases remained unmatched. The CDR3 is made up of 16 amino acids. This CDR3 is CSARPSGRDLTDTQYF. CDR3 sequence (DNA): TGCAGTGCTAGGCCCAGCGGGAGGGATCTTACAGATACGCAGTATTTT.